This T cell receptor (beta chain) was profiled in a study of TIL therapy for anti-PD-1-resistant metastatic lung cancer. Looking at the study overall: Progressing patients received lymphodepletion, expanded TIL infusion and IL-2. Tumors carried a median approximately 1.6 non-synonymous mutations per megabase.

Study conclusions and caveats: Patients were highly selected, enriched for treatment-naive, never-smoker and oncogene-addicted cases. TIL clonotype persistence in blood showed no apparent association with response.

The time point is: pre-treatment sample, taken before nivolumab and TIL therapy. Germline V CDR1 and CDR2: SGHRS, YFSETQ. V shed 6 bases and J shed 0 bases, with 13 bases lying between them. This CDR3 spans 15 amino acids. With regard to this clone: Its antigen is undetermined.

The libraries were made with immunoSEQ v3. Sequencing was performed with immunoSEQ multiplex PCR; in TCRdb, only in-frame clones are kept and a portion is missing. The repertoire includes about 60,000 clones, about nine tenths of them detected once, and around 2.6% sits in the top ten. The chain uses TRBV5-1 and TRBJ1-3, with D uncertain. The starting material was blood, obtained at baseline. The origin of this receptor is a person between 25 and 80 years old with non-small cell lung cancer. The CDR3 is CASKAEYNSGNTIYF. The CDR3 DNA reads TGCGCCAGCAAGGCAGAGTACAACTCTGGAAACACCATATATTTT.